This T cell receptor (beta chain) was retrieved from a study of identical twins. The germline V gene has CDR1 LNHNV and CDR2 YYDKDF (reference sequence). The CDR3 covers 16 residues. Trimming left V 3 bases short and J 3 bases short, with 14 bases between. Points from the study as a whole: A lower insertion count was a feature of abundant cord blood beta clonotypes, with no such feature in memory repertoires. Modelling approaches yielded underestimates of out-of-frame TCR alpha sharing between monozygotic twins.

With respect to this clonotype: Antigen: not known.

One entry per CDR3 protein results from TCRdb running MiXCR on the 5' RACE reads. The sample shows about 520,000 distinct CDR3 sequences, around 20% of them seen only once. This sample was also put to use in a study of T cells expressing NK-cell markers. From that paper: The same clonotypes also predominated in the CD3+CD56-NKG2C+ fraction of a handful of donors.

The source material was CD4+ T cells sorted from blood. The origin of this receptor is a woman aged 18-30 years in good health. The chain employs TRBV15 and TRBJ1-4, with D possibly TRBD1 on 6 matching bases. The chain's CDR3 is CATSRRSTGANEKLFF. For the CDR3, the DNA is TGTGCCACCAGCAGGAGATCGACAGGCGCTAATGAAAAACTGTTTTTT.